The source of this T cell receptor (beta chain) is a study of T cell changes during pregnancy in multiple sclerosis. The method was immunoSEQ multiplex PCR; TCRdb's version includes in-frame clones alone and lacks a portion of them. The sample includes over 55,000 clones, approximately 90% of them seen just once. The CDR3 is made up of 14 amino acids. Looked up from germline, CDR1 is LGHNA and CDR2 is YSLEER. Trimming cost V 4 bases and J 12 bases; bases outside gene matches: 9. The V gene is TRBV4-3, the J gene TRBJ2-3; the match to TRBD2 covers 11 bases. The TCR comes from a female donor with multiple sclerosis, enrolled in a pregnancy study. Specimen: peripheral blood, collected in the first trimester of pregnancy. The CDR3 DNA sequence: TGCGCCAGCAGCCTTACTAGCGGGGGAGGGGCCCAGTATTTT. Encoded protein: CASSLTSGGGAQYF.